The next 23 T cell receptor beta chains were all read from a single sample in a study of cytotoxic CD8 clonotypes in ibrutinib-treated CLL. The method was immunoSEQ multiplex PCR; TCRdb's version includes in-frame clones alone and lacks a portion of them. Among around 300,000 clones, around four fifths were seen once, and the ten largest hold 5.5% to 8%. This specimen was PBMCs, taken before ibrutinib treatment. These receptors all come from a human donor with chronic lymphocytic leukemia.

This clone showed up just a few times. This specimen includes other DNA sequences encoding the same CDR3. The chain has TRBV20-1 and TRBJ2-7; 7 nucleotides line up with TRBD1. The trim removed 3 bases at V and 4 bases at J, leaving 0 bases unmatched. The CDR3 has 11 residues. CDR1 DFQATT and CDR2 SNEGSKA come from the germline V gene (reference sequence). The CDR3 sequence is CSARTGYEQYF. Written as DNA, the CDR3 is TGCAGTGCTAGGACAGGGTACGAGCAGTACTTC.

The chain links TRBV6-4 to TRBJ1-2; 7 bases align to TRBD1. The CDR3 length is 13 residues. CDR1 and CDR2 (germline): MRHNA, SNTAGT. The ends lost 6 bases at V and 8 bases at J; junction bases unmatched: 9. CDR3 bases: TGTGCCAGCAGACGACAGGGTCAGGGAGGCTACACCTTC. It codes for CASRRQGQGGYTF.

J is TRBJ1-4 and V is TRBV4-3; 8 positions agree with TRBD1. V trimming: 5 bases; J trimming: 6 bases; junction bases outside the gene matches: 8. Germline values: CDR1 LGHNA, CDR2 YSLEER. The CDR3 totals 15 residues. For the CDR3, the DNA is TGCGCCAGCAGCGATAGACAGGGGCTGCATGAAAAACTGTTTTTT. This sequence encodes CASSDRQGLHEKLFF.

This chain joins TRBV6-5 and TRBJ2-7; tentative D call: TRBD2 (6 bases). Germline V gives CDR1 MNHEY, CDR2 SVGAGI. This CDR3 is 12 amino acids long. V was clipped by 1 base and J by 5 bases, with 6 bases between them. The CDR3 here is CASSYWGDEQYF. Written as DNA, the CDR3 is TGTGCCAGCAGTTACTGGGGGGACGAGCAGTACTTC.

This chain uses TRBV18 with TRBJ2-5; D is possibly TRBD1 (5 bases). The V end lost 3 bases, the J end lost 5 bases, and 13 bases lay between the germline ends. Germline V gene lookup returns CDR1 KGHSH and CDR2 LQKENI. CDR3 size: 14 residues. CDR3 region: CASSPTGPLETQYF. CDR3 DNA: TGTGCCAGCTCACCCACAGGACCATTGGAGACCCAGTACTTC.

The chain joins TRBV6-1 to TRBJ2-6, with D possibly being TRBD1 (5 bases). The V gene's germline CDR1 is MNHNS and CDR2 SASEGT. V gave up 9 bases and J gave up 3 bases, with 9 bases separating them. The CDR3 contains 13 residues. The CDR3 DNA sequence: TGTGCCAGTCAGGGTTTTGGGGCCAACGTCCTGACTTTC. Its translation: CASQGFGANVLTF.

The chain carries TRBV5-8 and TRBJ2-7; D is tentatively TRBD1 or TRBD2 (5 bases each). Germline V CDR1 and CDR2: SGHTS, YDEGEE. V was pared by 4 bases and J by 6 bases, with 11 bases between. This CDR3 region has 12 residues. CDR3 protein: CASSDRRGEQYF. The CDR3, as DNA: TGTGCCAGCAGCGACAGACGGGGCGAGCAGTACTTC.

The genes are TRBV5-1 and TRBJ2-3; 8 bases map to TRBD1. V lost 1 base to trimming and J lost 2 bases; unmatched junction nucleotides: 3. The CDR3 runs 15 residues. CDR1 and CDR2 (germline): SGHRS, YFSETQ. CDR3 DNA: TGCGCCAGCAGCTTGCGGACAGGGTACACAGATACGCAGTATTTT. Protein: CASSLRTGYTDTQYF.

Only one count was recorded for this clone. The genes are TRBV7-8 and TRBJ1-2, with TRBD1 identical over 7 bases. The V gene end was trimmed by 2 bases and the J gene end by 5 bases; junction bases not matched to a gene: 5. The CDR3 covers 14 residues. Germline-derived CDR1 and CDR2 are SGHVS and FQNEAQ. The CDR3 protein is CASSLTGAGYGYTF. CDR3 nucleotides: TGTGCCAGCAGCTTAACAGGGGCGGGATATGGCTACACCTTC.

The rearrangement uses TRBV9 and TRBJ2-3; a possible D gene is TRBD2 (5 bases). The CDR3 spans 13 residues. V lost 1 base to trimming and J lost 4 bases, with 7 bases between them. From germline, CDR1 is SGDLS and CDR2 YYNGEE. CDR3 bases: TGTGCCAGCAGCGTAACAGCGGCAGATACGCAGTATTTT. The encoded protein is CASSVTAADTQYF.

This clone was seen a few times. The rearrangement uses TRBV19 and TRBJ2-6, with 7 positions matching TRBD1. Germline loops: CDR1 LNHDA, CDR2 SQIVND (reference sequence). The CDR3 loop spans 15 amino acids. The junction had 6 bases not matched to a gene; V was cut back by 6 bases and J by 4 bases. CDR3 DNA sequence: TGTGCCAGTAGCGAGACAGGGAGCGGGGCCAACGTCCTGACTTTC. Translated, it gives CASSETGSGANVLTF.

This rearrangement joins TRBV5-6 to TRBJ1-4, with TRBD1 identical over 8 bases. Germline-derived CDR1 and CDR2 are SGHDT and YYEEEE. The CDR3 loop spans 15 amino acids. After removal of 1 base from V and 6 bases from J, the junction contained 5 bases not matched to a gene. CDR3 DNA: TGTGCCAGCAGCTTGTCCAGGGGGCGGGATGAAAAACTGTTTTTT. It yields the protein CASSLSRGRDEKLFF.

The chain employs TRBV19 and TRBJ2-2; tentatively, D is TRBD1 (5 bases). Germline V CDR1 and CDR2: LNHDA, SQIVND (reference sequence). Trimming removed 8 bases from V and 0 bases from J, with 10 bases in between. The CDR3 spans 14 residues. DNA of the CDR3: TGTGCCAGTCGACAGTCAACGAACACCGGGGAGCTGTTTTTT. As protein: CASRQSTNTGELFF. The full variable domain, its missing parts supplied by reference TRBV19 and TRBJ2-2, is DGGITQSPKYLFRKEGQNVTLSCEQNLNHDAMYWYRQDPGQGLRLIYYSQIVNDFQKGDIAEGYSVSREKKESFPLTVTSAQKNPTAFYLCASRQSTNTGELFFGEGSRLTVL.

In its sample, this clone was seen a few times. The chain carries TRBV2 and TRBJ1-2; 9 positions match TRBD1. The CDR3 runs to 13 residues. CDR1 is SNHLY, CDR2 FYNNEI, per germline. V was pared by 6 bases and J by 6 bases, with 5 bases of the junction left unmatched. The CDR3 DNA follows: TGTGCCAGCAGAACTACAGGGGGCGATGGCTACACCTTC. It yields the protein CASRTTGGDGYTF.

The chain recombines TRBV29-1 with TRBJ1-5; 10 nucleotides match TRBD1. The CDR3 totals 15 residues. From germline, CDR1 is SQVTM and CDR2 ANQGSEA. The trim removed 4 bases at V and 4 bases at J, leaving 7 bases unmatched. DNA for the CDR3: TGCAGCGTTGCTCACGGGACAGGGGTTAATCAGCCCCAGCATTTT. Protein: CSVAHGTGVNQPQHF.

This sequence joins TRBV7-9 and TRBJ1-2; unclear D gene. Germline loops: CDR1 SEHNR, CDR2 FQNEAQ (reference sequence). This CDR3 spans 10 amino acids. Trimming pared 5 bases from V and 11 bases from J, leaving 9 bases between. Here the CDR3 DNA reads TGTGCCAGCAGCCCGAGGTTATACACCTTC. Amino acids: CASSPRLYTF.

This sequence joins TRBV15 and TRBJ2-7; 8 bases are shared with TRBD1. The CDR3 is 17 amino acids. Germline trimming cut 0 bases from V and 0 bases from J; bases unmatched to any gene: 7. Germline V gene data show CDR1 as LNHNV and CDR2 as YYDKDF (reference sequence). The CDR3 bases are TGTGCCACCAGCAGAGAGACAGGGGCAGGGCGCTCCTACGAGCAGTACTTC. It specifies CATSRETGAGRSYEQYF.

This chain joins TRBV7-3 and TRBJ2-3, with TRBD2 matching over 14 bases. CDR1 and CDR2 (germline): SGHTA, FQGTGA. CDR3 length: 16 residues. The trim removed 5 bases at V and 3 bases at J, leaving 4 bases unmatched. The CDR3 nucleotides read TGTGCCAGCAGCCTTGGGACTAGCGGGAGAACAGATACGCAGTATTTT. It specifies CASSLGTSGRTDTQYF. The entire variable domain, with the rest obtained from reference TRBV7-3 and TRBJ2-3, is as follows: GAGVSQTPSNKVTEKGKYVELRCDPISGHTALYWYRQSLGQGPEFLIYFQGTGAADDSGLPNDRFFAVRPEGSVSTLKIQRTERGDSAVYLCASSLGTSGRTDTQYFGPGTRLTVL.

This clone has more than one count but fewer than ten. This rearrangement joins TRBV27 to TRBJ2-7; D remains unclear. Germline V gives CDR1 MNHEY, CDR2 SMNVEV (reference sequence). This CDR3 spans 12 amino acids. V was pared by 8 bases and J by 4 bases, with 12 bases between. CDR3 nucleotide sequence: TGTGCCAGCGGGCTAAGGGTGTACGAGCAGTACTTC. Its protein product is CASGLRVYEQYF.

CDR3 sequence reads: CASSAFPDGSYEQYF. CDR3 nucleotides: TGTGCCAGCAGCGCCTTCCCGGACGGCTCCTACGAGCAGTACTTC. The V gene is TRBV9, the J gene TRBJ2-7; D gene ambiguous. Trimming left V 3 bases short and J 0 bases short, with 13 bases between. This CDR3 contains 15 residues. CDR1 and CDR2 from the germline V gene are SGDLS and YYNGEE.

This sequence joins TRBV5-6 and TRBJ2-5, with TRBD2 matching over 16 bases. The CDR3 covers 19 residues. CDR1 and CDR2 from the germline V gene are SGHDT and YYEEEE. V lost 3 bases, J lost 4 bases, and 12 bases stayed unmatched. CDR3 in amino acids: CASSSFTGTSGRAAETQYF. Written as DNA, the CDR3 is TGTGCCAGCAGCTCGTTTACAGGGACTAGCGGGAGGGCCGCAGAGACCCAGTACTTC.

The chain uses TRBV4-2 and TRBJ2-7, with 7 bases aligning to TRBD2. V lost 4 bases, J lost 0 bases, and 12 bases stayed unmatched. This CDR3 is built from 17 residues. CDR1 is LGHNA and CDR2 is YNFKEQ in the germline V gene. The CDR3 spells CASSPPGLAGSSYEQYF. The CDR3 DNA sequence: TGTGCCAGCAGCCCGCCCGGGTTAGCGGGTTCCTCCTACGAGCAGTACTTC.

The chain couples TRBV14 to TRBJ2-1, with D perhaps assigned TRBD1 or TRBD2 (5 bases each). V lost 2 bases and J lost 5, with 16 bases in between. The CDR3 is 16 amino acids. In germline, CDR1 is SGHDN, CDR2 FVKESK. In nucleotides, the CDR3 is TGTGCCAGCAGCCAAACCGGGACCTTCACTGACAATGAGCAGTTCTTC. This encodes CASSQTGTFTDNEQFF.